The source of this T cell receptor (beta chain) is a study of spatial heterogeneity in lung cancer. Turning to the study itself: In the raw reads, each unique TCR and UMI combination was present more than ten times on average.

CDR3 size: 14 residues. Germline CDR1 is DFQATT and CDR2 is SNEGSKA (reference sequence). V was trimmed by 4 bases and J by 9 bases, leaving 19 bases between them. Study conclusions and caveats: Resection blood, more than follow-up blood, showed ubiquitous expanded tumor TCRs.

The time point denotes: sample taken at primary tumor resection. Without sorting, whole RNA was sequenced from tumor, nontumor lung or frozen PBMC. This clonotype came up many times. The antigen is unknown. MiXCR was run by TCRdb on the 5' RACE reads, yielding one entry per CDR3 protein. The repertoire has 30,000 to 40,000 distinct CDR3 sequences, approximately 5.2% of them found once; the top ten carry 20% to 30%. This TCR came from a female donor with early-stage non-small cell lung cancer. The specimen was PBMCs, collected at surgery. The J gene is TRBJ2-1, the V gene TRBV20-1; D is uncertain. CDR3 sequence reads: CSANGQTPTGEQFF. In DNA form, the CDR3 reads TGCAGTGCTAATGGGCAAACCCCAACGGGTGAGCAGTTCTTC.